Listed here are 32 T cell receptor beta chains from one sample, sequenced in a study of tumor-infiltrating lymphocytes in localized non-small cell lung cancer. Profiled with immunoSEQ multiplex PCR; TCRdb holds only in-frame clones, not every one. The sample lists around 24,000 clones, approximately 59% seen once, with 5.4% in the top ten. The sample taken for sequencing was lung tumor tissue. Receptors were obtained from a human donor with non-small cell lung cancer.

This sequence joins TRBV6-1 and TRBJ2-1; 10 bases agree with TRBD2. CDR3 length: 14 amino acids. Germline V gene lookup returns CDR1 MNHNS and CDR2 SASEGT. V shed 8 bases and J 13 bases; nucleotides not matched to a gene: 14. CDR3 in DNA: TGTGCCAGCGTCAAATTACCGGGACTAGCGCCTCAGTTCTTC. Its translation is CASVKLPGLAPQFF.

The chain recombines TRBV11-2 with TRBJ2-5, with D maybe TRBD2 (5 bases). From germline, CDR1 is SGHAT and CDR2 FQNNGV. The CDR3 has 13 residues. V lost 5 bases, J lost 5 bases, and 12 bases lay in between. The CDR3: CASSLPGGETQYF. CDR3 nucleotide sequence: TGTGCCAGCAGCCTGCCCGGCGGGGAGACCCAGTACTTC. Combining the CDR3 with reference TRBV11-2 and TRBJ2-5 gives the whole variable domain EAGVAQSPRYKIIEKRQSVAFWCNPISGHATLYWYQQILGQGPKLLIQFQNNGVVDDSQLPKDRFSAERLKGVDSTLKIQPAKLEDSAVYLCASSLPGGETQYFGPGTRLLVL.

This clone was detected a few times. This chain connects TRBV5-6 to TRBJ2-1, with TRBD1 as a possible D gene (6 bases). This CDR3 region has 14 residues. CDR1 and CDR2 (germline): SGHDT, YYEEEE. Trimming stripped 1 base from V and 3 bases from J, with 8 bases between. The CDR3 coding sequence is TGTGCCAGCAGCTTGTACAGGGACTACAATGAGCAGTTCTTC. This encodes CASSLYRDYNEQFF.

A few counts support this clone. The genes are TRBV25-1 and TRBJ1-2; tentatively, D is TRBD1 (6 bases). Germline CDR1 is MGHDK and CDR2 is SYGVNS. V was clipped by 8 bases and J by 3 bases, with 16 bases between them. This CDR3 has 14 amino acids. The CDR3 region is CASSRGQGDYGYTF. In DNA form, the CDR3 reads TGTGCCAGCTCCCGGGGGCAAGGTGACTATGGCTACACCTTC.

V usage is TRBV7-9 and J usage is TRBJ2-5; a possible D gene is TRBD1 (5 bases). Germline CDR1 and CDR2: SEHNR and FQNEAQ (reference sequence). V was cut by 3 bases and J by 3 bases, with 8 bases left in between. The CDR3 totals 13 residues. CDR3 nucleotide sequence: TGTGCCAGCAGCTTGGTAGGGGAAGAGACCCAGTACTTC. This codes for CASSLVGEETQYF.

The gene calls are TRBV9 and TRBJ2-7; perhaps TRBD1 as D (6 bases). Germline V gene lookup returns CDR1 SGDLS and CDR2 YYNGEE. The CDR3 spans 16 residues. V shed 4 bases and J shed 3 bases, with 20 bases lying between them. The CDR3 here is CASSPRSGDTGYEQYF. The CDR3 DNA follows: TGTGCCAGCAGCCCCCGAAGTGGGGACACTGGCTACGAGCAGTACTTC.

The chain employs TRBV14 and TRBJ1-2, with D unresolved. CDR1 and CDR2 (germline): SGHDN, FVKESK. There are 13 residues in the CDR3. Between the trimmed V and J ends, which lost 2 bases and 2 bases, there was a span of 6 bases. CDR3 amino acids: CASSQTVNYGYTF. CDR3 DNA sequence: TGTGCCAGCAGCCAAACGGTGAACTATGGCTACACCTTC.

The rearrangement uses TRBV20-1 and TRBJ2-3, with D unclear. The CDR3 consists of 11 residues. Germline CDR1 reads DFQATT; CDR2 reads SNEGSKA (reference sequence). Trimming took off 5 bases at V and 6 bases at J, with 9 bases between the two ends. The CDR3 nucleotides read TGCAGTGCTGGTATTTCGGATACGCAGTATTTT. This sequence encodes CSAGISDTQYF.

The chain recombines TRBV6-1 with TRBJ2-1; D may be TRBD2 (7 bases). The CDR3 has 14 amino acids. V gave up 1 base and J gave up 9 bases, with 13 bases separating them. CDR1 MNHNS and CDR2 SASEGT come from the germline V gene. The CDR3 loop reads CASSEDGGGGEQFF. DNA of the CDR3: TGTGCCAGCAGTGAAGATGGAGGGGGGGGTGAGCAGTTCTTC.

This clone came up a few times. The J gene is TRBJ2-1, the V gene TRBV30; 8 nucleotides line up with TRBD1. This CDR3 has 15 residues. Germline V gene lookup returns CDR1 GTSNPN and CDR2 SVGIG (reference sequence). The V segment lost 0 bases and the J segment 4 bases; nucleotides outside the gene matches: 5. The CDR3 region is CAWSVGDRGYNEQFF. The CDR3 DNA reads TGTGCCTGGAGTGTCGGAGACAGGGGATACAATGAGCAGTTCTTC. Looking up the rest from reference TRBV30 and TRBJ2-1 gives the full variable domain: SQTIHQWPATLVQPVGSPLSLECTVEGTSNPNLYWYRQAAGRGLQLLFYSVGIGQISSEVPQNLSASRPQDRQFILSSKKLLLSDSGFYLCAWSVGDRGYNEQFFGPGTRLTVL.

In this sample, this clone turned up a few times. The chain combines TRBV19 with TRBJ1-2, with D perhaps TRBD1 (6 bases). The CDR3 runs 15 residues. Trimming pared 5 bases from V and 3 bases from J, leaving 16 bases between. Germline CDR1 is LNHDA and CDR2 is SQIVND (reference sequence). The CDR3 bases are TGTGCCAGTAGTCCTTCAGGGGTTGGCTACTATGGCTACACCTTC. Its protein is CASSPSGVGYYGYTF.

This clone appeared a few times. The rearrangement uses TRBV11-3 and TRBJ1-1; D not certain. V dropped 3 bases and J dropped 8 bases, with 13 bases sitting between them. CDR1 SGHNT and CDR2 YENEEA come from the germline V gene. The CDR3 spans 13 residues. In DNA form, the CDR3 reads TGTGCCAGCAGCTTCGGCCCTCAATCGGAAGCTTTCTTT. Amino acids: CASSFGPQSEAFF.

The chain employs TRBV5-1 and TRBJ2-1, with D tentatively TRBD2 (6 bases). Germline-derived CDR1 and CDR2 are SGHRS and YFSETQ. The CDR3 runs to 13 residues. The V end was cut by 6 bases, the J end by 11 bases, with 18 bases between. The CDR3 is CASMGTSNEQQFF. In DNA form, the CDR3 reads TGCGCCAGCATGGGGACTTCCAATGAACAGCAGTTCTTC.

The rearrangement links TRBV6-1 to TRBJ2-3, with D hard to call. CDR3 length: 14 amino acids. Germline values: CDR1 MNHNS, CDR2 SASEGT. V gave up 7 bases and J gave up 4 bases, with 15 bases separating them. CDR3 nucleotides: TGTGCCAGCACTCTGGGTTGGGCAGCAGATACGCAGTATTTT. Its protein is CASTLGWAADTQYF.

This rearrangement joins TRBV6-1 to TRBJ2-3; 9 bases map to TRBD2. Germline V gene sequence: CDR1 MNHNS, CDR2 SASEGT. This CDR3 has 14 amino acids. V trimming: 3 bases; J trimming: 10 bases; junction bases outside the gene matches: 8. CDR3 protein: CASSEGASGAAQYF. For the CDR3, the DNA is TGTGCCAGCAGTGAGGGGGCTAGCGGGGCGGCGCAGTATTTT.

The V gene is TRBV5-1, the J gene TRBJ2-3; 7 nucleotides line up with TRBD2. CDR1 SGHRS and CDR2 YFSETQ come from the germline V gene. The V and J ends lost 0 bases and 6 bases, in that order; junction bases with no gene match: 7. The CDR3 consists of 15 residues. In DNA form, the CDR3 reads TGCGCCAGCAGCTTGGGGGAGGGCCCGTGGGATACGCAGTATTTT. Translating it yields CASSLGEGPWDTQYF.

The chain recombines TRBV19 with TRBJ1-2; perhaps TRBD1 as D (5 bases). Germline V gene sequence: CDR1 LNHDA, CDR2 SQIVND (reference sequence). Trimming removed 3 bases at V and 4 bases at J, with 15 bases between. The CDR3 loop spans 15 amino acids. The CDR3 protein is CASSIDSPNFYGYTF. The CDR3 DNA sequence: TGTGCCAGTAGTATCGACAGCCCTAACTTCTATGGCTACACCTTC.

V is TRBV5-4 and J is TRBJ2-5; TRBD2 matches at 8 bases. Germline values: CDR1 SGHNT, CDR2 YYREEE (reference sequence). V was clipped by 1 base and J by 6 bases; unmatched bases: 8. This CDR3 has 15 amino acids. CDR3 region: CASSLTAGEGQTQYF. In nucleotides, the CDR3 is TGTGCCAGCAGCTTGACAGCGGGGGAAGGACAGACCCAGTACTTC.

Only one count was recorded for this clone. This chain's CDR3 is CASTRDSNEKLFF. DNA of the CDR3: TGTGCCAGCACCCGGGACAGTAATGAAAAACTGTTTTTT. V usage is TRBV6-1 and J usage is TRBJ1-4; 7 bases fit TRBD1. Germline V CDR1 and CDR2: MNHNS, SASEGT. The V gene end was trimmed by 7 bases and the J gene end by 4 bases; junction bases not matched to a gene: 3. This CDR3 comprises 13 residues.

The J gene is TRBJ1-1, the V gene TRBV18; D is uncertain. CDR1 is KGHSH, CDR2 LQKENI, per germline. The V end was cut by 2 bases, the J end by 1 base, with 14 bases between. This CDR3 has 16 amino acids. CDR3 residues: CASSPVSELGNTEAFF. CDR3 nucleotide sequence: TGTGCCAGCTCACCAGTTAGTGAACTGGGGAACACTGAAGCTTTCTTT. The variable domain in full, completed from reference TRBV18 and TRBJ1-1, reads NAGVMQNPRHLVRRRGQEARLRCSPMKGHSHVYWYRQLPEEGLKFMVYLQKENIIDESGMPKERFSAEFPKEGPSILRIQQVVRGDSAAYFCASSPVSELGNTEAFFGQGTRLTVV.

This chain uses TRBV30 with TRBJ2-5; D is possibly TRBD1 or TRBD2 (5 bases each). The CDR3 is 13 residues long. CDR1 GTSNPN and CDR2 SVGIG come from the germline V gene (reference sequence). Trimming stripped 0 bases from V and 9 bases from J, with 14 bases between. The CDR3 reads CAWSVNFVGAQYF. CDR3 DNA sequence: TGTGCCTGGAGTGTTAATTTCGTGGGGGCCCAGTACTTC.

This clone was counted only a few times. The chain combines TRBV7-9 with TRBJ2-1; 7 nucleotides line up with TRBD2. The CDR3 has 14 amino acids. Germline CDR1 is SEHNR and CDR2 is FQNEAQ (reference sequence). With 3 bases clipped from V and 2 bases from J, the junction kept 1 base outside the gene matches. In DNA, the CDR3 is TGTGCCAGCAGCTTCGGACTAGCCTACAATGAGCAGTTCTTC. Encoded protein: CASSFGLAYNEQFF.

The chain joins TRBV5-4 to TRBJ2-3; 12 bases match TRBD2. Germline CDR1 is SGHNT and CDR2 is YYREEE (reference sequence). J lost 5 bases, V lost 3 bases, and 4 bases had no gene match. The CDR3 covers 15 residues. CDR3 loop: CASSSAGLAGDTQYF. CDR3 nucleotides: TGTGCCAGCAGCTCCGCGGGACTAGCGGGAGATACGCAGTATTTT.

This clone was counted only a few times. The chain employs TRBV15 and TRBJ2-6, with D uncertain. The CDR3 has 16 residues. V dropped 0 bases and J dropped 3 bases, with 9 bases sitting between them. CDR1 is LNHNV, CDR2 YYDKDF, per germline (reference sequence). CDR3 in amino acids: CATSREGWGGANVLTF. CDR3 DNA: TGTGCCACCAGCAGAGAGGGGTGGGGTGGGGCCAACGTCCTGACTTTC.

This clone has just a few counts. The chain links TRBV4-2 to TRBJ2-6; a possible D gene is TRBD1 (6 bases). The V gene's germline CDR1 is LGHNA and CDR2 YNFKEQ. V gave up 4 bases and J gave up 1 base, with 17 bases separating them. The CDR3 has 18 residues. Here the CDR3 reads CASSPWGGQTSGANVLTF. CDR3 coding DNA: TGTGCCAGCAGCCCCTGGGGTGGACAGACTTCTGGGGCCAACGTCCTGACTTTC.

The chain links TRBV6-1 to TRBJ1-4, with D possibly matching TRBD1 (6 bases). Per germline, CDR1 MNHNS and CDR2 SASEGT. Trimming took off 7 bases at V and 8 bases at J, with 17 bases between the two ends. The CDR3 covers 14 residues. The CDR3 is CASTPRGQGEKLFF. The DNA for the CDR3 is TGTGCCAGCACCCCCCGAGGGCAGGGGGAAAAACTGTTTTTT.

Regarding this clone: This likely traces to a read error, being one base from a far larger clone. Other DNA sequences from this sample encode an identical CDR3 as well. The chain has TRBV4-1 and TRBJ2-1, with D unresolved. Trimming removed 0 bases from V and 8 bases from J, with 5 bases in between. Germline V gene data show CDR1 as MGHRA and CDR2 as YSYEKL. The CDR3 consists of 12 residues. In DNA form, the CDR3 reads TGCGCCAGCAGCCAAGATAGTTATGAGCAGTTCTTC. Translation: CASSQDSYEQFF.

This clone came up a few times. The chain carries TRBV6-5 and TRBJ1-6, with D possibly matching TRBD1 (5 bases). The CDR3 is made up of 13 amino acids. CDR1 is MNHEY and CDR2 is SVGAGI in the germline V gene. The germline V and J ends were trimmed by 7 bases and 9 bases, with 13 bases remaining between them. For the CDR3, the DNA is TGTGCCAGCAACCGGGGGGGGTCTTCACCCCTCCACTTT. Translating it yields CASNRGGSSPLHF.

The V gene is TRBV18, the J gene TRBJ1-1; the D gene is possibly TRBD1 (6 bases). Germline CDR1 is KGHSH and CDR2 is LQKENI. Trimming took off 4 bases at V and 0 bases at J, with 9 bases between the two ends. CDR3 length: 14 residues. The CDR3, as DNA: TGTGCCAGCTCACTAGGGGGGGTGAACACTGAAGCTTTCTTT. Its protein is CASSLGGVNTEAFF. Full variable domain (missing parts from reference TRBV18 and TRBJ1-1): NAGVMQNPRHLVRRRGQEARLRCSPMKGHSHVYWYRQLPEEGLKFMVYLQKENIIDESGMPKERFSAEFPKEGPSILRIQQVVRGDSAAYFCASSLGGVNTEAFFGQGTRLTVV.

The genes are TRBV28 and TRBJ2-7, with D perhaps TRBD1 (6 bases). Germline CDR1 reads MDHEN; CDR2 reads SYDVKM. Deletions cut 6 bases from V and 3 bases from J, with 18 bases between. The CDR3 loop spans 15 amino acids. The CDR3 DNA follows: TGTGCCAGCAGCGCTCCGACAGGTTTAGGCTACGAGCAGTACTTC. This codes for CASSAPTGLGYEQYF.

The chain employs TRBV30 and TRBJ2-7, with 10 bases matching TRBD1. V lost 3 bases to trimming and J lost 7 bases; unmatched junction nucleotides: 9. Germline V gene sequence: CDR1 GTSNPN, CDR2 SVGIG (reference sequence). The CDR3 runs to 14 residues. CDR3 sequence (DNA): TGTGCCTGGAGCCGACAGGGGGCGCGGAAAGAGCAGTACTTC. It translates to CAWSRQGARKEQYF.

This clone was seen a handful of times. The chain has TRBV7-8 and TRBJ1-1; D gene uncertain. V was trimmed by 1 base and J by 0 bases, leaving 3 bases between them. CDR1 is SGHVS and CDR2 is FQNEAQ in the germline V gene. The CDR3 extends over 13 amino acids. The DNA of the CDR3 is TGTGCCAGCAGCTTAGGCATGAACACTGAAGCTTTCTTT. Amino acids: CASSLGMNTEAFF.